Listed here are 17 T cell receptor beta chains from one sample, sequenced in a study of vaccination effects on CD4 cells after COVID-19. Their antigens are not known. Sequencing in the ViraFEST assay came after antigen-specific CD4+ T cells had been expanded with viral peptide pools, which were used to stimulate PBMC. Subsequent to ten to eleven days of culture, CD4+ T cells were isolated. A PCR test confirmed that the person had SARS-CoV-2 infection between March and December 2020. Data came from immunoSEQ multiplex PCR; TCRdb stores just in-frame clones and leaves some out. In the table there are around 30,000 clones, 77% of which are singletons. The input for sequencing was CD4+ T cells from PBMCs cultured with HCoV-NL63 spike peptides, taken before COVID-19 vaccination. Every receptor here comes from a human donor who had a prior SARS-CoV-2 infection.

This clone was observed once. The J gene is TRBJ2-3, the V gene TRBV12-3 or TRBV12-4; D uncertain. This CDR3 contains 13 residues. Trimming removed 3 bases at V and 1 base at J, with 5 bases between. The CDR3 here is CASSFSGTDTQYF. DNA of the CDR3: TGTGCCAGCAGTTTCTCGGGCACAGATACGCAGTATTTT.

This chain uses TRBV21-1 with TRBJ1-2; the listed D gene, TRBD1, was not tested against the DNA. TRBV21-1 is reported as a pseudogene. The CDR3 is made up of 17 amino acids. The CDR3 loop reads CASIKRSGTGSNYGYTF. DNA of the CDR3: TGTGCCAGCATCAAACGATCCGGGACAGGGTCAAACTATGGCTACACCTTC.

The chain has TRBV10-2 and TRBJ1-3, with unresolved D. Looked up from germline, CDR1 is WSHSY and CDR2 is SAAADI. V shed 8 bases and J shed 0 bases, with 8 bases lying between them. This CDR3 is built from 13 residues. CDR3 region: CASGWDSGNTIYF. In nucleotides, the CDR3 is TGCGCCAGCGGATGGGACTCTGGAAACACCATATATTTT.

V gene TRBV4-2 combines with J gene TRBJ1-6, with 10 bases identical to TRBD1. The CDR3 totals 17 residues. Looked up from germline, CDR1 is LGHNA and CDR2 is YNFKEQ. The trim removed 1 base at V and 9 bases at J, leaving 9 bases unmatched. DNA of the CDR3: TGTGCCAGCAGCCAAGCTGGGGGGGACAGGGGAGGTTCACCCCTCCACTTT. It translates to CASSQAGGDRGGSPLHF.

The CDR3 sequence: CASSLDPGKNTEAFF. The CDR3 DNA sequence: TGTGCCAGCAGCTTGGATCCAGGGAAGAACACTGAAGCTTTCTTT. The V and J genes are TRBV5-5 and TRBJ1-1; TRBD1 might be the D (5 bases). Trimming pared 0 bases from V and 1 base from J, leaving 10 bases between. The CDR3 loop spans 15 amino acids. Looked up from germline, CDR1 is SGHKS and CDR2 is YYEKEE (reference sequence).

The chain carries TRBV2 and TRBJ1-6; 7 nucleotides line up with TRBD1. The CDR3 is made up of 13 amino acids. Germline values: CDR1 SNHLY, CDR2 FYNNEI. V trimming: 4 bases; J trimming: 11 bases; junction bases outside the gene matches: 5. The CDR3 loop reads CASSVQGGPPLHF. CDR3 nucleotides: TGTGCCAGCAGTGTTCAGGGGGGCCCACCCCTCCACTTT.

A single count supports this clone. The chain links TRBV13 to TRBJ1-6, with D unclear. The CDR3 consists of 15 residues. Trimming stripped 5 bases from V and 9 bases from J, with 17 bases between. The germline V gene has CDR1 PRHDT and CDR2 FYEKMQ (reference sequence). The CDR3 coding sequence is TGTGCCAGCAGCCGAGATTTTGGGCGAAGTTCACCCCTCCACTTT. Translation: CASSRDFGRSSPLHF. Together with reference TRBV13 and TRBJ1-6, the CDR3 gives the full variable domain: AAGVIQSPRHLIKEKRETATLKCYPIPRHDTVYWYQQGPGQDPQFLISFYEKMQSDKGSIPDRFSAQQFSDYHSELNMSSLELGDSALYFCASSRDFGRSSPLHFGNGTRLTVT.

This clone turned up a few times. The chain joins TRBV19 to TRBJ2-3, with TRBD2 matching over 9 bases. This CDR3 comprises 17 residues. The trim removed 2 bases at V and 4 bases at J, leaving 10 bases unmatched. From germline, CDR1 is LNHDA and CDR2 SQIVND (reference sequence). CDR3 sequence reads: CASSIIRAGGRADTQYF. The DNA of the CDR3 is TGTGCCAGTAGTATAATCCGAGCGGGGGGAAGAGCAGATACGCAGTATTTT.

The V and J genes are TRBV4-2 and TRBJ2-7; perhaps TRBD1 as D (6 bases). Trimming took off 0 bases at V and 6 bases at J, with 18 bases between the two ends. Germline-derived CDR1 and CDR2 are LGHNA and YNFKEQ. The CDR3 extends over 16 amino acids. The CDR3 sequence is CASSQDNTGIGVEQYF. The CDR3 DNA is TGTGCCAGCAGCCAAGACAATACAGGGATCGGGGTCGAGCAGTACTTC.

The chain employs TRBV11-3 and TRBJ2-3; no clear D. The V end was cut by 5 bases, the J end by 6 bases, with 15 bases between. Germline-derived CDR1 and CDR2 are SGHNT and YENEEA. The CDR3 spans 14 residues. The CDR3 loop is CASSNGDDWDTQYF. DNA for the CDR3: TGTGCCAGCAGCAATGGGGATGACTGGGATACGCAGTATTTT.

The gene calls are TRBV5-5 and TRBJ2-1, with unresolved D. With 1 base removed from V and 5 bases from J, the gap between germline ends came to 4 bases. This CDR3 has 12 residues. The germline CDR1 and CDR2 sequences are SGHKS and YYEKEE (reference sequence). Here the CDR3 reads CASSLLNNEQFF. CDR3 DNA sequence: TGTGCCAGCAGCTTGTTAAACAATGAGCAGTTCTTC. Full variable domain (remainder filled in from reference TRBV5-5 and TRBJ2-1): DAGVTQSPTHLIKTRGQQVTLRCSPISGHKSVSWYQQVLGQGPQFIFQYYEKEERGRGNFPDRFSARQFPNYSSELNVNALLLGDSALYLCASSLLNNEQFFGPGTRLTVL.

The rearrangement links TRBV5-1 to TRBJ2-1; 12 nucleotides match TRBD2. This CDR3 has 15 amino acids. With V trimmed by 0 bases and J by 9 bases, 4 bases remained unmatched. CDR1 and CDR2 (germline): SGHRS, YFSETQ. The CDR3 DNA reads TGCGCCAGCAGCTTGGGACTAGCGGGAGTTGTTGAGCAGTTCTTC. Protein: CASSLGLAGVVEQFF.

This chain connects TRBV5-1 to TRBJ1-2; D remains ambiguous. Trimming took off 3 bases at V and 2 bases at J, with 14 bases between the two ends. This CDR3 comprises 15 residues. Germline V lookup: CDR1 SGHRS, CDR2 YFSETQ. The CDR3 reads CASSSGSSVNYGYTF. DNA of the CDR3: TGCGCCAGCAGCTCGGGAAGCTCAGTCAACTATGGCTACACCTTC.

The chain combines TRBV15 with TRBJ2-7; 7 bases match TRBD1. Germline V gene data show CDR1 as LNHNV and CDR2 as YYDKDF (reference sequence). The CDR3 contains 15 residues. With V trimmed by 5 bases and J by 0 bases, 7 bases remained unmatched. As DNA, the CDR3 is TGTGCCACCAGCCGCGAAGGGACAGCCTCCTACGAGCAGTACTTC. The encoded protein is CATSREGTASYEQYF.

The chain carries TRBV27 and TRBJ2-1; 11 bases fit TRBD2. The germline gives CDR1 MNHEY, CDR2 SMNVEV (reference sequence). Germline trimming cut 3 bases from V and 10 bases from J; bases unmatched to any gene: 8. This CDR3 has 15 amino acids. The CDR3, as DNA: TGTGCCAGCAGTTTTTCACTAGCGGGAGTATGGGAGCAGTTCTTC. Amino acid sequence: CASSFSLAGVWEQFF.

This clone was recorded once. The rearrangement uses TRBV5-1 and TRBJ2-3; no clear D. Trimming cost V 1 base and J 3 bases, with 9 bases left between them. Per the germline V gene, CDR1 is SGHRS and CDR2 is YFSETQ. The CDR3 has 14 residues. CDR3 residues: CASSLSQETDTQYF. The DNA of the CDR3 is TGCGCCAGCAGCTTGTCACAAGAAACAGATACGCAGTATTTT.

The rearrangement links TRBV6-4 to TRBJ2-3; 10 nucleotides line up with TRBD2. The CDR3 runs 16 residues. The V gene's germline CDR1 is MRHNA and CDR2 SNTAGT. Losses at the gene ends were 5 bases for V and 0 bases for J; bases not matched to a gene: 5. The CDR3 region has the DNA TGTGCCAGCAGTACAATAGCGGGAGGCAGCACAGATACGCAGTATTTT. Amino acid sequence: CASSTIAGGSTDTQYF.